Following are 3 T cell receptor beta chains from one sample sequenced in a study of blood T cell repertoires in COVID-19. TCRdb keeps only in-frame clones here, not all; method: immunoSEQ multiplex PCR. The table has some 170,000 clones, 85% seen once. Source material: peripheral blood. The receptor source for this set is a man between 40 and 49 years old with acute or convalescent COVID-19.

The chain carries TRBV3-1 (or the pseudogene TRBV3-2) and TRBJ1-5; D not certain. With 5 bases removed from V and 4 bases from J, the gap between germline ends came to 6 bases. This CDR3 contains 12 residues. Germline CDR1 and CDR2: LGHDT and YNNKEL (reference sequence). The CDR3 sequence is CASSESNQPQHF. Written as DNA, the CDR3 is TGTGCCAGCAGCGAGTCAAATCAGCCCCAGCATTTT.

This chain uses TRBV7-2 with TRBJ2-7; 12 nucleotides match TRBD1. J was trimmed by 12 bases and V by 1 base; bases with no gene match: 7. The CDR3 totals 14 residues. Germline CDR1 and CDR2: SGHTA and FQGNSA. The CDR3 spells CASSLEGQGATRYF. The CDR3 bases are TGTGCCAGCAGCTTAGAGGGACAGGGGGCAACACGGTACTTC. Together with reference TRBV7-2 and TRBJ2-7, the CDR3 gives the full variable domain: GAGVSQSPSNKVTEKGKDVELRCDPISGHTALYWYRQSLGQGLEFLIYFQGNSAPDKSGLPSDRFSAERTGGSVSTLTIQRTQQEDSAVYLCASSLEGQGATRYFGPGTRLTVT.

The V and J genes are TRBV7-3 and TRBJ2-1, with 9 bases matching TRBD2. After removal of 5 bases from V and 6 bases from J, the junction contained 2 bases not matched to a gene. CDR1 is SGHTA and CDR2 is FQGTGA in the germline V gene. There are 13 residues in the CDR3. The CDR3 sequence: CASSPTSGNEQFF. The CDR3 nucleotides read TGTGCCAGCAGCCCGACTAGCGGCAATGAGCAGTTCTTC. The full variable domain, with the rest looked up from reference TRBV7-3 and TRBJ2-1, is GAGVSQTPSNKVTEKGKYVELRCDPISGHTALYWYRQSLGQGPEFLIYFQGTGAADDSGLPNDRFFAVRPEGSVSTLKIQRTERGDSAVYLCASSPTSGNEQFFGPGTRLTVL.